These 9 T cell receptor beta chains came from one sample sequenced in a study of blood T cell repertoires in COVID-19. Sequenced by immunoSEQ multiplex PCR; TCRdb stores in-frame clones only, minus some. The sample lists 250,000 to 300,000 clones, roughly nine tenths occurring once. Specimen: PBMCs or T cells enriched from blood (not recorded which). The receptors originated from a woman aged 55-70 years who had recovered from COVID-19.

This clone appeared a few times. The J gene is TRBJ1-2, the V gene TRBV2; D is possibly TRBD1 (6 bases). CDR1 is SNHLY, CDR2 FYNNEI, per germline. CDR3 length: 14 residues. Trimming stripped 6 bases from V and 3 bases from J, with 14 bases between. CDR3 DNA sequence: TGTGCCAGCAGGCGAGGGGGAACGGACTATGGCTACACCTTC. Amino acids: CASRRGGTDYGYTF. Full variable domain (missing parts from reference TRBV2 and TRBJ1-2): EPEVTQTPSHQVTQMGQEVILRCVPISNHLYFYWYRQILGQKVEFLVSFYNNEISEKSEIFDDQFSVERPDGSNFTLKIRSTKLEDSAMYFCASRRGGTDYGYTFGSGTRLTVV.

This chain links TRBV13 with TRBJ1-1; no definite D call. V shed 2 bases and J shed 4 bases, with 14 bases lying between them. CDR1 and CDR2 (germline): PRHDT, FYEKMQ (reference sequence). This CDR3 is 15 amino acids long. The CDR3 here is CASSLWASLGTEAFF. In DNA form, the CDR3 reads TGTGCCAGCAGCTTATGGGCCAGCTTGGGCACTGAAGCTTTCTTT.

The chain combines TRBV9 with TRBJ1-4, with TRBD1 as a possible D gene (6 bases). The CDR3 has 16 amino acids. Trimming removed 3 bases from V and 3 bases from J, with 15 bases in between. Germline CDR1 and CDR2: SGDLS and YYNGEE. The CDR3 sequence: CASSAVGGGANEKLFF. CDR3 coding DNA: TGTGCCAGCAGCGCCGTTGGGGGGGGCGCTAATGAAAAACTGTTTTTT.

The rearrangement links TRBV6-6 to TRBJ2-3; 11 bases map to TRBD2. V dropped 5 bases and J dropped 1; count of bases not matched to a gene: 11. This CDR3 contains 18 residues. Per germline, CDR1 MNHNY and CDR2 SVGAGI (reference sequence). The CDR3 DNA follows: TGTGCCAGCAGTCGACTAGCGGGACTATACAGGGGCACAGATACGCAGTATTTT. This encodes CASSRLAGLYRGTDTQYF.

CDR3 bases: TGCGCCAGCAGCTCCCTGACAGGGGGCTCCACTGAAGCTTTCTTT. Its translation is CASSSLTGGSTEAFF. This rearrangement joins TRBV5-1 to TRBJ1-1; 10 bases align to TRBD1. CDR3 length: 15 residues. V lost 3 bases to trimming and J lost 4 bases; unmatched junction nucleotides: 6. Looked up from germline, CDR1 is SGHRS and CDR2 is YFSETQ.

This chain links TRBV25-1 with TRBJ1-2; TRBD1 agrees at 7 bases. V trimming: 5 bases; J trimming: 8 bases; junction bases outside the gene matches: 8. The CDR3 is made up of 13 amino acids. In germline, CDR1 is MGHDK, CDR2 SYGVNS. In DNA, the CDR3 is TGTGCCAGCAGTCCTCGGGACAGTAGGGGCTACACCTTC. It codes for CASSPRDSRGYTF.

V gene TRBV5-1 combines with J gene TRBJ2-3, with unresolved D. V shed 0 bases and J shed 6 bases, with 8 bases lying between them. This CDR3 has 13 amino acids. Germline lookup yields CDR1 SGHRS and CDR2 YFSETQ. The CDR3, as DNA: TGCGCCAGCAGCTTGGGGGTCAGGGATACGCAGTATTTT. It specifies CASSLGVRDTQYF.

The chain employs TRBV24-1 and TRBJ2-3; 7 bases match TRBD1. CDR3 length: 16 amino acids. J was trimmed by 5 bases and V by 4 bases; bases with no gene match: 11. Germline lookup yields CDR1 KGHDR and CDR2 SFDVKD. CDR3 loop: CATSDPRDRLGDTQYF. In DNA form, the CDR3 reads TGTGCCACCAGTGACCCCCGGGACAGACTTGGAGATACGCAGTATTTT.

The count of this clone is one. V usage is TRBV9 and J usage is TRBJ2-2; no firm D call. CDR1 is SGDLS, CDR2 YYNGEE, per germline. The CDR3 totals 14 residues. V dropped 6 bases and J dropped 5 bases, with 14 bases sitting between them. This CDR3 reads CASTLPGRTGELFF. The CDR3 DNA reads as TGTGCCAGCACCTTGCCGGGTCGGACCGGGGAGCTGTTTTTT.